The 9 T cell receptor beta chains below come from one sample, sequenced in a study of cytomegalovirus exposure and HLA in healthy donors. The PCR ran on 60 Vbeta and 13 Jbeta primers. Only in-frame clones appear in the TCRdb table, and some are missing; sequencing was by immunoSEQ multiplex PCR. In the table there are approximately 220,000 clones, roughly 80% of which are singletons. Sequencing used PBMCs. Every receptor here comes from a man between 25 and 39 years old in good health and CMV-seronegative.

A remark on this clone: Other DNA sequences in the sample encode the same CDR3. The chain couples TRBV5-4 to TRBJ1-1, with TRBD1 as a possible D gene (5 bases). The germline V and J ends were trimmed by 4 bases and 0 bases, with 10 bases remaining between them. The CDR3 length is 14 residues. Germline V gene sequence: CDR1 SGHNT, CDR2 YYREEE (reference sequence). Here the CDR3 DNA reads TGTGCCAGCAGCCCCCAGGGCATGAACACTGAAGCTTTCTTT. It codes for CASSPQGMNTEAFF.

The J gene is TRBJ1-2, the V gene TRBV5-5; no clear D gene. The CDR3 runs to 15 residues. The V gene's germline CDR1 is SGHKS and CDR2 YYEKEE (reference sequence). Trimming cost V 1 base and J 8 bases, with 18 bases left between them. Here the CDR3 DNA reads TGTGCCAGCAGCTTGTATGACATCCTCCCAGAGGGCTACACCTTC. Translating gives CASSLYDILPEGYTF. Variable domain in full (rest from reference TRBV5-5 and TRBJ1-2): DAGVTQSPTHLIKTRGQQVTLRCSPISGHKSVSWYQQVLGQGPQFIFQYYEKEERGRGNFPDRFSARQFPNYSSELNVNALLLGDSALYLCASSLYDILPEGYTFGSGTRLTVV.

The chain recombines TRBV5-4 with TRBJ1-2; D gene unclear. V lost 1 base, J lost 6 bases, and 10 bases lay in between. CDR1 SGHNT and CDR2 YYREEE come from the germline V gene (reference sequence). CDR3 length equals 13 residues. The DNA of the CDR3 is TGTGCCAGCAGCTTGATGCCAGACAATGGCTACACCTTC. The encoded protein is CASSLMPDNGYTF.

The rearrangement uses TRBV18 and TRBJ2-7; a weak D match, TRBD2 (5 bases). V was shortened by 3 bases and J by 2 bases, with 8 bases between the two germline ends. Germline lookup yields CDR1 KGHSH and CDR2 LQKENI. The CDR3 loop spans 13 amino acids. The CDR3 reads CASSPDGTYEQYF. CDR3 bases: TGTGCCAGCTCACCGGACGGGACCTACGAGCAGTACTTC.

This clone was seen only a few times. This same CDR3 is encoded by further DNA sequences in the sample. The gene calls are TRBV6-5 and TRBJ1-1; 8 bases align to TRBD1. Germline V gives CDR1 MNHEY, CDR2 SVGAGI. The CDR3 sequence is 14 residues long. Trimming cost V 3 bases and J 5 bases; bases outside gene matches: 5. The CDR3 spells CASSYGQGGTEAFF. The CDR3 DNA sequence: TGTGCCAGCAGTTATGGACAGGGTGGGACTGAAGCTTTCTTT.

Only one count was recorded for this clone. The chain couples TRBV2 to TRBJ1-2; 9 bases fit TRBD1. Germline V gene sequence: CDR1 SNHLY, CDR2 FYNNEI. With V trimmed by 10 bases and J by 6 bases, 6 bases remained unmatched. The CDR3 has 12 residues. In nucleotides, the CDR3 is TGTGCCACACCGGGACAGGGAAATGGCTACACCTTC. It translates to CATPGQGNGYTF. The whole variable domain, filled in from reference TRBV2 and TRBJ1-2, reads EPEVTQTPSHQVTQMGQEVILRCVPISNHLYFYWYRQILGQKVEFLVSFYNNEISEKSEIFDDQFSVERPDGSNFTLKIRSTKLEDSAMYFCATPGQGNGYTFGSGTRLTVV.

The rearrangement uses TRBV6-1 and TRBJ1-5; the D gene is possibly TRBD1 (5 bases). Trimming pared 6 bases from V and 4 bases from J, leaving 13 bases between. Germline V gene lookup returns CDR1 MNHNS and CDR2 SASEGT. The CDR3 spans 14 residues. The CDR3 loop reads CASSLQTENQPQHF. In DNA, the CDR3 is TGTGCCAGCAGCCTCCAGACAGAGAATCAGCCCCAGCATTTT.

The chain has TRBV29-1 and TRBJ2-2; 8 bases line up with TRBD1. The J segment lost 6 bases and the V segment lost 4 bases, leaving 7 bases of the junction unmatched. This CDR3 has 14 amino acids. Germline V gene data show CDR1 as SQVTM and CDR2 as ANQGSEA. The chain's CDR3 is CSVAQTGDSGELFF. The DNA of the CDR3 is TGCAGCGTTGCGCAGACAGGGGACTCCGGGGAGCTGTTTTTT.

V gene TRBV11-2 combines with J gene TRBJ1-2; D not resolved. Per germline, CDR1 SGHAT and CDR2 FQNNGV. This CDR3 region has 13 residues. The V and J ends lost 5 bases and 8 bases respectively, with 15 bases between them. In nucleotides, the CDR3 is TGTGCCAGCAGCCCGGACTTAAGCGCCGGCTACACCTTC. It translates to CASSPDLSAGYTF.